A single sample gave rise to the 18 T cell receptor beta chains below, sequenced in a study of early T cells in non-severe SARS-CoV-2 infection. TCRdb reanalysed the 5' RACE reads using MiXCR and keeps one entry per CDR3 protein. The sample records some 22,000 distinct CDR3 sequences, 4.7% being singletons. The sequenced sample was whole blood. These receptors were collected from an adult who was a healthcare worker with PCR-confirmed SARS-CoV-2 infection or an uninfected control (not recorded which).

V usage is TRBV5-1 and J usage is TRBJ2-7; a possible D gene is TRBD1 (5 bases). The CDR3 length is 14 residues. The ends were cut back, 2 bases at V and 1 base at J, with 10 bases in the middle. CDR1 is SGHRS and CDR2 is YFSETQ in the germline V gene. CDR3 in amino acids: CASSFSQGSYEQYF. The CDR3 coding sequence is TGCGCCAGCAGCTTCTCCCAGGGTTCCTACGAGCAGTACTTC.

This clonotype was detected ten times or more. The chain combines TRBV19 with TRBJ1-6; weak D call: TRBD1 (5 bases). Germline V gene data show CDR1 as LNHDA and CDR2 as SQIVND (reference sequence). V shed 5 bases and J shed 2 bases, with 13 bases lying between them. The CDR3 covers 16 residues. The CDR3 loop is CASSPQGSAYNSPLHF. CDR3 nucleotide sequence: TGTGCCAGTAGTCCCCAGGGAAGTGCCTATAATTCACCCCTCCACTTT. Drawing the rest from reference TRBV19 and TRBJ1-6, the complete variable domain is DGGITQSPKYLFRKEGQNVTLSCEQNLNHDAMYWYRQDPGQGLRLIYYSQIVNDFQKGDIAEGYSVSREKKESFPLTVTSAQKNPTAFYLCASSPQGSAYNSPLHFGNGTRLTVT.

The table lists this clonotype with many counts. Written as DNA, the CDR3 is TGCAGCGCGCAGAGCTCCTATAATTCACCCCTCCACTTT. Amino acid sequence: CSAQSSYNSPLHF. The chain uses TRBV29-1 and TRBJ1-6; D not certain. This CDR3 is 13 amino acids long. Trimming shortened V by 7 bases and J by 0 bases, and 7 bases separated the two germline ends. Germline V lookup: CDR1 SQVTM, CDR2 ANQGSEA.

This clonotype came up a few times. CDR3: CSASMVGTSTDTQYF. The CDR3, as DNA: TGCAGTGCTAGTATGGTGGGGACTAGCACAGATACGCAGTATTTT. The chain carries TRBV20-1 and TRBJ2-3; perhaps TRBD2 as D (6 bases). This CDR3 spans 15 amino acids. Germline lookup yields CDR1 DFQATT and CDR2 SNEGSKA (reference sequence). The V end lost 3 bases, the J end lost 0 bases, and 13 bases lay between the germline ends.

This clonotype has a handful of counts. The rearrangement links TRBV5-1 to TRBJ1-3; no clear D gene. Germline assignment: CDR1 SGHRS and CDR2 YFSETQ. The CDR3 is 17 amino acids. The V end was cut by 0 bases, the J end by 1 base, with 14 bases between. CDR3 amino acids: CASSLVEIKRSGNTIYF. Written as DNA, the CDR3 is TGCGCCAGCAGCTTGGTGGAGATTAAAAGGTCTGGAAACACCATATATTTT.

This clonotype was detected many times. The rearrangement links TRBV11-2 to TRBJ2-4; tentatively, D is TRBD1 (5 bases). The CDR3 spans 14 residues. CDR1 and CDR2 from the germline V gene are SGHAT and FQNNGV. The V gene lost 1 base and the J gene lost 5 bases, with 9 bases spanning the gap. CDR3 sequence: CASSLGGRENIQYF. DNA of the CDR3: TGTGCCAGCAGCTTAGGGGGCCGGGAAAACATTCAGTACTTC.

At least ten counts were recorded for this clonotype. The gene calls are TRBV3-1 and TRBJ2-7, with D perhaps assigned TRBD1 or TRBD2 (5 bases each). CDR1 and CDR2 from the germline V gene are LGHDT and YNNKEL (reference sequence). V was pared by 0 bases and J by 6 bases, with 15 bases between. The CDR3 is 15 residues long. Written as DNA, the CDR3 is TGTGCCAGCAGCCAAGAAGGCGGGTTTGGGGGCGAGCAGTACTTC. It yields the protein CASSQEGGFGGEQYF.

This clonotype was observed at least ten times. This chain connects TRBV29-1 to TRBJ1-1, with D possibly being TRBD1 (6 bases). The V and J ends lost 8 bases and 4 bases respectively, with 17 bases between them. The germline CDR1 and CDR2 sequences are SQVTM and ANQGSEA. The length of the CDR3 is 13 residues. The CDR3 nucleotides are TGCAGCTTCTGGGCACAGGGTGGCACTGAAGCTTTCTTT. Amino acid sequence: CSFWAQGGTEAFF.

This clonotype appeared a few times. The chain joins TRBV20-1 to TRBJ2-3; 8 bases agree with TRBD2. The V gene's germline CDR1 is DFQATT and CDR2 SNEGSKA (reference sequence). The ends lost 4 bases at V and 6 bases at J; junction bases unmatched: 9. The CDR3 is 14 amino acids. CDR3 loop: CSAMDGGGLDTQYF. In DNA form, the CDR3 reads TGCAGTGCTATGGACGGCGGGGGGTTGGATACGCAGTATTTT.

In its sample, this clonotype is medium-sized. V is TRBV20-1 and J is TRBJ1-6; 10 nucleotides agree with TRBD1. Germline V gene data show CDR1 as DFQATT and CDR2 as SNEGSKA (reference sequence). V lost 3 bases to trimming and J lost 0 bases; unmatched junction nucleotides: 5. This CDR3 spans 17 amino acids. CDR3 in amino acids: CSARLGTGASYNSPLHF. The CDR3 DNA reads TGCAGTGCTAGGTTAGGGACAGGGGCCTCCTATAATTCACCCCTCCACTTT.

This clonotype was seen repeatedly, ten times or more. The V call is TRBV3-1, the J call TRBJ2-5; D remains ambiguous. V shed 7 bases and J shed 3 bases, with 15 bases lying between them. Germline CDR1 and CDR2: LGHDT and YNNKEL (reference sequence). This CDR3 contains 14 residues. The CDR3 DNA is TGTGCCAGCACCTCGGTACCGACGGAAGAGACCCAGTACTTC. Its protein is CASTSVPTEETQYF.

Within the sample, this clonotype is large. This rearrangement joins TRBV11-2 to TRBJ2-7; weak D call: TRBD2 (5 bases). V lost 5 bases and J lost 5, with 10 bases in between. The germline gives CDR1 SGHAT, CDR2 FQNNGV. CDR3 size: 12 residues. CDR3 region: CASSLTRNEQYF. The CDR3 coding sequence is TGTGCCAGCAGCCTTACTAGGAACGAGCAGTACTTC.

This clonotype was recorded many times. This chain's CDR3 is CSAEDRGASNEQFF. For the CDR3, the DNA is TGCAGTGCTGAGGACAGGGGGGCGTCGAATGAGCAGTTCTTC. This chain uses TRBV20-1 with TRBJ2-1; 10 nucleotides match TRBD1. The junction had 8 bases not matched to a gene; V was cut back by 5 bases and J by 7 bases. The CDR3 loop spans 14 amino acids. Germline-derived CDR1 and CDR2 are DFQATT and SNEGSKA (reference sequence).

This sequence joins TRBV7-2 and TRBJ1-2; TRBD1 matches at 7 bases. CDR1 SGHTA and CDR2 FQGNSA come from the germline V gene. V shed 3 bases and J 8 bases; nucleotides not matched to a gene: 6. The CDR3 totals 13 residues. The CDR3 DNA is TGTGCCAGCAGCTTTGACAGGGTGCGCGGCTACACCTTC. Translated: CASSFDRVRGYTF.

The chain employs TRBV20-1 and TRBJ2-7, with a tentative D call TRBD1 (5 bases). Germline V gene lookup returns CDR1 DFQATT and CDR2 SNEGSKA (reference sequence). V was clipped by 5 bases and J by 3 bases, with 17 bases between them. The CDR3 sequence is 14 residues long. CDR3 sequence (DNA): TGCAGTGCTCCCACCCGGCAGGGCGGCTACGAGCAGTACTTC. Translation: CSAPTRQGGYEQYF.

The rearrangement uses TRBV10-3 and TRBJ2-7, with D maybe TRBD2 (5 bases). The length of the CDR3 is 15 residues. Trimming left V 0 bases short and J 0 bases short, with 9 bases between. Germline V gene sequence: CDR1 ENHRY, CDR2 SYGVKD. The DNA of the CDR3 is TGTGCCATCAGTGAGTCGAGGGCAACCTCCTACGAGCAGTACTTC. Amino acids: CAISESRATSYEQYF.

This clonotype came up many times. The V gene is TRBV30, the J gene TRBJ1-5; D is unresolved. Germline CDR1 GTSNPN, CDR2 SVGIG (reference sequence). Between the trimmed V and J ends, which lost 2 bases and 3 bases, there was a span of 8 bases. The CDR3 runs to 13 residues. CDR3 region: CAWSMDYNQPQHF. CDR3 nucleotides: TGTGCCTGGAGTATGGACTACAATCAGCCCCAGCATTTT.

This clonotype has a count of ten or more. V is TRBV6-1 and J is TRBJ2-5, with 7 nucleotides matching TRBD2. V dropped 6 bases and J dropped 1; count of bases not matched to a gene: 8. The CDR3 totals 15 residues. Germline values: CDR1 MNHNS, CDR2 SASEGT. CDR3 residues: CASSGLEGPQETQYF. DNA of the CDR3: TGTGCCAGCAGCGGACTAGAGGGGCCCCAAGAGACCCAGTACTTC.